A selection of T cell receptor beta chains follows, all from one sample in a study of blood T cells in healthy people across ages. Each CDR3 protein gets one entry after TCRdb re-called the 5' RACE reads with MiXCR. The table lists hundreds of thousands of distinct CDR3 sequences, around half of them singletons, with 30% to 40% in the top ten. The sample consisted of blood. These receptor sequences come from an older woman in good health. Each CDR3 is given with its conserved first and last residue. A D gene is named only where the DNA matches it firmly. Expanded clones get a size class; other rows say once, few or many, or leave the size out.

V: TRBV6-5; J: TRBJ2-1; D: TRBD2; size: -; CDR3: CASNTFGTSGNSEQFF; DNA: TGTGCCAGCAATACCTTCGGGACTAGCGGCAACAGTGAGCAGTTCTTC
V: TRBV20-1; J: TRBJ2-7; D: -; size: few; CDR3: CSAKSGSEQYF; DNA: TGCAGTGCTAAGTCGGGTTCCGAGCAGTACTTC
V: TRBV29-1; J: TRBJ2-7; D: -; size: -; CDR3: CSVEDHGAGQFSHEQYF; DNA: TGCAGCGTTGAAGATCACGGGGCGGGACAGTTCTCCCACGAGCAGTACTTC
V: TRBV7-2; J: TRBJ2-1; D: -; size: -; CDR3: CASSLAGTGAIEQFF; DNA: TGTGCCAGCAGCTTAGCCGGGACCGGGGCGATTGAGCAGTTCTTC
V: TRBV29-1; J: TRBJ1-2; D: -; size: -; CDR3: CSVGSGTSDYGYTF; DNA: TGCAGCGTTGGGTCCGGGACGAGCGACTATGGCTACACCTTC
V: TRBV29-1; J: TRBJ2-5; D: -; size: -; CDR3: CSATGSGSETQYF; DNA: TGCAGCGCGACAGGTTCAGGGTCAGAGACCCAGTACTTC
V: TRBV7-2; J: TRBJ1-5; D: -; size: -; CDR3: CASRTQGGNQPQHF; DNA: TGTGCCAGCAGGACACAGGGTGGCAATCAGCCCCAGCATTTT
V: TRBV27; J: TRBJ2-4; D: TRBD1; size: few; CDR3: CASSWGQGADIQYF; DNA: TGTGCCAGCAGTTGGGGACAGGGGGCGGACATTCAGTACTTC
V: TRBV5-1; J: TRBJ1-1; D: -; size: once; CDR3: CANSFQGSDTEAFF; DNA: TGCGCCAACAGCTTTCAGGGGTCGGACACTGAAGCTTTCTTT
V: TRBV20-1; J: TRBJ1-6; D: TRBD1; size: many; CDR3: CSARPGQAYNSPLHF; DNA: TGCAGTGCTAGACCTGGACAGGCGTATAATTCACCCCTCCACTTT
V: TRBV7-2; J: TRBJ1-2; D: -; size: -; CDR3: CASSLNTYGYTF; DNA: TGTGCCAGCAGCTTAAACACCTATGGCTACACCTTC
V: TRBV6-2/TRBV6-3; J: TRBJ1-2; D: -; size: -; CDR3: CASSYSKAGYTF; DNA: TGTGCCAGCAGTTACTCGAAGGCTGGCTACACCTTC
V: TRBV20-1; J: TRBJ2-7; D: -; size: many; CDR3: CSARSPLGPPYEQYF; DNA: TGCAGTGCTAGATCCCCGTTGGGCCCTCCATACGAGCAGTACTTC
V: TRBV11-2; J: TRBJ2-2; D: -; size: -; CDR3: CASSLEGAAGELFF; DNA: TGTGCCAGCAGCTTAGAGGGAGCGGCCGGGGAGCTGTTTTTT
V: TRBV20-1; J: TRBJ1-2; D: TRBD1; size: few; CDR3: CSATGDSYNYGYTF; DNA: TGCAGTGCTACTGGGGACAGTTATAACTATGGCTACACCTTC
V: TRBV20-1; J: TRBJ2-1; D: -; size: few; CDR3: CSALDRTSSYNEQFF; DNA: TGCAGTGCCCTGGACCGCACAAGCTCCTACAATGAGCAGTTCTTC
V: TRBV7-2; J: TRBJ1-2; D: -; size: -; CDR3: CASSFPYAWGCGYTF; DNA: TGTGCCAGCAGCTTCCCCTATGCATGGGGGTGTGGCTACACCTTC
V: TRBV3-1; J: TRBJ1-1; D: -; size: -; CDR3: CASSPFAGRELDTEAFF; DNA: TGTGCCAGCAGCCCCTTTGCCGGCAGGGAGTTGGACACTGAAGCTTTCTTT
V: TRBV9; J: TRBJ2-1; D: TRBD1; size: -; CDR3: CASSVERGTGVYNEQFF; DNA: TGTGCCAGCAGCGTAGAGAGGGGGACAGGGGTCTACAATGAGCAGTTCTTC
V: TRBV28; J: TRBJ2-7; D: -; size: once; CDR3: CASSNTGRYEQYF; DNA: TGTGCCAGCAGTAATACCGGGCGCTACGAGCAGTACTTC
V: TRBV20-1; J: TRBJ2-1; D: -; size: -; CDR3: CSARLYSLHNEQFF; DNA: TGCAGTGCTAGGTTGTACAGCTTACACAATGAGCAGTTCTTC
V: TRBV28; J: TRBJ1-1; D: -; size: -; CDR3: CASSLPGRSTEAFF; DNA: TGTGCCAGCAGTTTGCCCGGACGGAGCACTGAAGCTTTCTTT
V: TRBV14; J: TRBJ1-2; D: -; size: -; CDR3: CASSHWGNWGYTF; DNA: TGTGCCAGCAGCCACTGGGGTAATTGGGGCTACACCTTC
V: TRBV20-1; J: TRBJ2-7; D: -; size: -; CDR3: CSARDREGSTYEQYF; DNA: TGCAGTGCTAGAGATCGCGAGGGGAGCACCTACGAGCAGTACTTC
V: TRBV12-3/TRBV12-4; J: TRBJ2-1; D: -; size: few; CDR3: CASRVLEGLNEQFF; DNA: TGTGCCAGCAGGGTACTGGAGGGGCTAAATGAGCAGTTCTTC
V: TRBV5-1; J: TRBJ2-7; D: -; size: few; CDR3: CASRPIYEQYF; DNA: TGCGCCAGCAGGCCAATCTACGAGCAGTACTTC
V: TRBV28; J: TRBJ2-7; D: -; size: few; CDR3: CASSLGEERHEQYF; DNA: TGTGCCAGCAGTTTAGGTGAAGAGAGACACGAGCAGTACTTC
V: TRBV7-2; J: TRBJ1-1; D: TRBD1; size: few; CDR3: CASSTDRGSTEAFF; DNA: TGTGCCAGCAGCACCGACAGGGGGAGCACTGAAGCTTTCTTT
V: TRBV20-1; J: TRBJ2-5; D: TRBD2; size: few; CDR3: CSARQWRAGGQETQYF; DNA: TGCAGTGCTAGACAGTGGCGAGCGGGAGGACAAGAGACCCAGTACTTC
V: TRBV6-2/TRBV6-3; J: TRBJ2-5; D: -; size: -; CDR3: CAGSPGGEDLRETQYF; DNA: TGCGCCGGCAGCCCCGGCGGGGAAGATCTCAGAGAGACCCAGTACTTC
V: TRBV20-1; J: TRBJ2-7; D: TRBD1; size: -; CDR3: CSARSFRQGFRGQYF; DNA: TGCAGTGCTAGGAGTTTTCGACAGGGATTTAGGGGGCAGTACTTC
V: TRBV12-3/TRBV12-4; J: TRBJ1-1; D: -; size: -; CDR3: CASTQQVADTEAFF; DNA: TGTGCCAGCACCCAACAGGTAGCGGACACTGAAGCTTTCTTT
V: TRBV5-5; J: TRBJ1-3; D: -; size: few; CDR3: CASSFNSGNTIYF; DNA: TGTGCCAGCAGCTTCAACTCTGGAAACACCATATATTTT